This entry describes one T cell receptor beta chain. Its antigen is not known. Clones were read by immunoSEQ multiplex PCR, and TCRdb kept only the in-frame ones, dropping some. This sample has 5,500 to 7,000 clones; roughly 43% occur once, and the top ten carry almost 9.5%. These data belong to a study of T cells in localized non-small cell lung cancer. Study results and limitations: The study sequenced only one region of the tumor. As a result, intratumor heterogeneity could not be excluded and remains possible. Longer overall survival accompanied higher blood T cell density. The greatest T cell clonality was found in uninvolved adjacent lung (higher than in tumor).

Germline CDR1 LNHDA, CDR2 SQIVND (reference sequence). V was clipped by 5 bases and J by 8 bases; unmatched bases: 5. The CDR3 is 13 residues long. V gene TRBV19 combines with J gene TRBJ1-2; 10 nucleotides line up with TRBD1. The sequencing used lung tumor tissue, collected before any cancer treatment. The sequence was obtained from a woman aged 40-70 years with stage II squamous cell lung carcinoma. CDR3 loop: CASSDRGPGGYTF. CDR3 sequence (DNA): TGTGCCAGTAGTGACAGGGGGCCAGGAGGCTACACCTTC. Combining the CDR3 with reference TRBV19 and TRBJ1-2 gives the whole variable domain DGGITQSPKYLFRKEGQNVTLSCEQNLNHDAMYWYRQDPGQGLRLIYYSQIVNDFQKGDIAEGYSVSREKKESFPLTVTSAQKNPTAFYLCASSDRGPGGYTFGSGTRLTVV.